This T cell receptor beta chain is drawn from a study of T cell repertoires in cytomegalovirus infection. Overall study context: Researchers turned to recently identified HLA-C-restricted CMV epitopes as well as well-studied HLA-B-restricted ones.

This clonotype was found a few times. The antigen remains unidentified. TCRdb fed the reads into MiXCR, producing one record per CDR3 protein. The table lists 400,000 to 600,000 distinct CDR3 sequences, roughly 43% of them singletons. The CDR3 covers 15 residues. V shed 3 bases and J shed 6 bases, with 15 bases lying between them. In germline, CDR1 is MNHNS, CDR2 SASEGT. The chain joins TRBV6-1 to TRBJ2-1; tentatively, D is TRBD1 (6 bases). This receptor was taken from a human donor in good health (CMV status not recorded). Some clones in this sample may be carry-over from other donors' samples. Sample: cultured PBMCs, taken from culture after CMV antigen stimulation. Written as DNA, the CDR3 is TGTGCCAGCAGTGACAGGGGAGTCATCCTCAATGAGCAGTTCTTC. Amino acids: CASSDRGVILNEQFF.